This T cell receptor beta chain was sequenced for a study of tumor and adjacent non-tumor tissue in lung cancer. Study outcomes and limitations: Normal lung showed higher cumulative top 100 clone frequency than tumor.

The germline V gene encodes CDR1 DFQATT and CDR2 SNEGSKA (reference sequence). This CDR3 is 13 amino acids long. This clonotype came up a few times. Its specificity is unknown. This clone may be a read error of a much larger clone one base away. RNA was extracted from bulk tissue without any cell sorting. TCRbeta libraries were built with three rounds of nested PCR, modified from ARM-PCR. TCRdb re-called the multiplex PCR reads with MiXCR, one entry per CDR3 protein. Found here are fewer than 150,000 distinct CDR3 sequences, around 66% of them singletons; the top ten hold over 15%. The sample was lung tumor tissue. V usage is TRBV20-1 and J usage is TRBJ2-2; D remains ambiguous. The TCR was taken from a man aged 60 to 75 with small cell lung cancer. The DNA of the CDR3 is TGCAATGCTAGAGATGTAGTCACCGGGGAGCTGTTTTTT. Its translation: CNARDVVTGELFF.